A single sample gave rise to the 13 T cell receptor beta chains below, sequenced in a study of shared clonotypes between healthy human individuals. Method: immunoSEQ multiplex PCR; TCRdb's copy keeps in-frame clones and lacks some. The table shows under 1,900,000 clones, with roughly 98.5% occurring only once. The source material was naive CD4+ T cells sorted from blood. Specified subset: CD45RA+ positively selected. Receptor source: a man aged 25 to 40 in good health.

The chain carries TRBV4-3 and TRBJ2-1; 12 nucleotides agree with TRBD2. The germline V gene encodes CDR1 LGHNA and CDR2 YSLEER. This CDR3 is built from 16 residues. V shed 2 bases, J shed 9 bases, and the junction held 8 bases outside the gene matches. The CDR3 DNA reads as TGCGCCAGCAGCCAAAACCTAGCGGGAGGGTATGGTGAGCAGTTCTTC. This gives the protein CASSQNLAGGYGEQFF.

This sequence joins TRBV14 and TRBJ2-7; 7 nucleotides align to TRBD2. The CDR3 sequence is 14 residues long. Looked up from germline, CDR1 is SGHDN and CDR2 is FVKESK. The J segment lost 3 bases and the V segment lost 3 bases, leaving 5 bases of the junction unmatched. The CDR3 region has the DNA TGTGCCAGCAGCCACTCCGGGGGGATCTACGAGCAGTACTTC. Translating it yields CASSHSGGIYEQYF.

The CDR3, as DNA: TGTGCCAGCAGTTTTGGCGGGAGGTCCTACAATGAGCAGTTCTTC. Translating it yields CASSFGGRSYNEQFF. The chain combines TRBV27 with TRBJ2-1; TRBD2 agrees at 8 bases. Germline trimming cut 3 bases from V and 1 base from J; bases unmatched to any gene: 2. The CDR3 covers 15 residues. CDR1 is MNHEY, CDR2 SMNVEV, per germline (reference sequence).

The chain combines TRBV27 with TRBJ1-5; TRBD1 is a possible D gene (5 bases). V gave up 5 bases and J gave up 5 bases, with 13 bases separating them. The CDR3 runs to 14 residues. Per the germline V gene, CDR1 is MNHEY and CDR2 is SMNVEV (reference sequence). Here the CDR3 reads CASSLGVLDQPQHF. In DNA form, the CDR3 reads TGTGCCAGCAGTCTGGGGGTTTTGGATCAGCCCCAGCATTTT.

The chain carries TRBV6-1 and TRBJ2-7, with 11 bases matching TRBD2. This CDR3 is built from 13 residues. From germline, CDR1 is MNHNS and CDR2 SASEGT. After removal of 11 bases from V and 2 bases from J, the junction contained 5 bases not matched to a gene. Written as DNA, the CDR3 is TGTGCCGGAAAGACTAGCGGGACCTACGAGCAGTACTTC. Its protein product is CAGKTSGTYEQYF.

The gene calls are TRBV30 and TRBJ1-5; D ambiguous. This CDR3 region has 13 residues. V was pared by 0 bases and J by 0 bases, with 3 bases between. The germline V gene encodes CDR1 GTSNPN and CDR2 SVGIG (reference sequence). CDR3 DNA sequence: TGTGCCTGGAGTGTACGTAGCAATCAGCCCCAGCATTTT. Amino acid sequence: CAWSVRSNQPQHF. Using reference TRBV30 and TRBJ1-5 for the parts outside the CDR3, the full variable domain is SQTIHQWPATLVQPVGSPLSLECTVEGTSNPNLYWYRQAAGRGLQLLFYSVGIGQISSEVPQNLSASRPQDRQFILSSKKLLLSDSGFYLCAWSVRSNQPQHFGDGTRLSIL.

The chain couples TRBV18 to TRBJ2-7; 7 bases map to TRBD2. The germline V gene encodes CDR1 KGHSH and CDR2 LQKENI. Losses at the gene ends were 6 bases for V and 4 bases for J; bases not matched to a gene: 6. The CDR3 is made up of 13 amino acids. CDR3: CASSSGIGYEQYF. DNA of the CDR3: TGTGCCAGCTCCAGCGGGATAGGGTACGAGCAGTACTTC.

The table lists this clone with a count of one. The rearrangement joins TRBV6-5 to TRBJ2-7; 9 nucleotides agree with TRBD1. With 9 bases clipped from V and 3 bases from J, the junction kept 9 bases outside the gene matches. CDR1 and CDR2 (germline): MNHEY, SVGAGI. The CDR3 contains 14 residues. For the CDR3, the DNA is TGTGCCAGTTCATCGACGGGACAGGGCTACGAGCAGTACTTC. Residues: CASSSTGQGYEQYF.

J is TRBJ2-7 and V is TRBV6-5; 10 bases fit TRBD1. V lost 5 bases and J lost 6; bases outside the gene matches: 4. Germline assignment: CDR1 MNHEY and CDR2 SVGAGI. This CDR3 has 13 amino acids. CDR3 in amino acids: CASSRQGATEQYF. As DNA, the CDR3 is TGTGCCAGCAGTAGACAGGGGGCAACCGAGCAGTACTTC.

The rearrangement links TRBV2 to TRBJ2-7; tentative D call: TRBD2 (5 bases). CDR3 size: 14 residues. V was shortened by 2 bases and J by 3 bases, with 11 bases between the two germline ends. Germline CDR1 reads SNHLY; CDR2 reads FYNNEI. The CDR3 DNA is TGTGCCAGCAGTGAATATCGGGAAGGCTACGAGCAGTACTTC. It translates to CASSEYREGYEQYF.

Points on this clone: An end of the junction does not agree with germline; a read error may underlie this. V gene TRBV5-3 combines with J gene TRBJ2-3; no clear D. TRBV5-3 is known as an ORF, though its function is uncertain. The CDR3 contains 14 residues. CDR3 sequence reads: CASSLTVFTDTQYF. CDR3 bases: TGTGCCAGCAGCTTGACGGTTTTCACAGATACGCAGTATTTT.

The chain couples TRBV9 to TRBJ2-7, with 7 bases aligning to TRBD1. The CDR3 sequence is 15 residues long. Germline V gene sequence: CDR1 SGDLS, CDR2 YYNGEE. The ends lost 0 bases at V and 0 bases at J; junction bases unmatched: 3. For the CDR3, the DNA is TGTGCCAGCAGCGTAGGGGGACAGACCTCCTACGAGCAGTACTTC. It encodes CASSVGGQTSYEQYF.

The gene calls are TRBV18 and TRBJ1-1, with D possibly TRBD1 on 5 matching bases. V lost 2 bases, J lost 7 bases, and 11 bases lay in between. The CDR3 extends over 13 amino acids. The germline V gene encodes CDR1 KGHSH and CDR2 LQKENI. CDR3 sequence (DNA): TGTGCCAGCTCACCAGAGACAGACTATGAAGCTTTCTTT. Its protein is CASSPETDYEAFF.